This TCR beta chain was captured in a study of cytomegalovirus exposure and HLA in healthy donors. General observations from the study: CMV serostatus was the sole immune exposure information available. The majority of CMV-associated TCR beta chains were reported as apparently HLA-restricted in a later analysis.

As concerns this clone: The antigen remains unidentified.

Per germline, CDR1 MNHNS and CDR2 SASEGT. V shed 5 bases and J shed 6 bases, with 10 bases lying between them. CDR3 length: 12 amino acids. PCR was performed using 60 Vbeta and 13 Jbeta primers. TCRdb keeps only in-frame clones here, not all; method: immunoSEQ multiplex PCR. The table lists under 200,000 clones, over 75% of them singletons, with 3.1% in the top ten. Source material: PBMCs. The sequence was obtained from a female donor in good health and CMV-seronegative. This chain links TRBV6-1 with TRBJ1-1; D is possibly TRBD1 (6 bases). CDR3 nucleotides: TGTGCCAGCAGTCTATGGACAGCTGAAGCTTTCTTT. Translation gives CASSLWTAEAFF.